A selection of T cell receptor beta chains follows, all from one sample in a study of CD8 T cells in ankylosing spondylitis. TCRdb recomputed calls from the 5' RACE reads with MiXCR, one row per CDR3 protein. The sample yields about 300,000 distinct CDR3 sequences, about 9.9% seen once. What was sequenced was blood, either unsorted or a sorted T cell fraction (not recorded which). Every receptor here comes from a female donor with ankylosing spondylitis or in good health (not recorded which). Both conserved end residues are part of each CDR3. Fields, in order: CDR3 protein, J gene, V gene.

CASTLRTGSATDTQYF,TRBJ2-3,TRBV5-1
CASSARDRLNTGELFF,TRBJ2-2,TRBV7-9
CSVEDRGVYF,TRBJ2-5,TRBV29-1
CASSFTSGSVRTEQFF,TRBJ2-1,TRBV27
CASSFRPSSNTGELFF,TRBJ2-2,TRBV7-2
CASSLAQEYGYTF,TRBJ1-2,TRBV5-1
CSVASGAANYGYTF,TRBJ1-2,TRBV29-1
CSASVERQETQYF,TRBJ2-5,TRBV29-1
CSAPTSGRAHEQFF,TRBJ2-1,TRBV20-1
CSAREPRIPYNEQFF,TRBJ2-1,TRBV20-1
CASSPRGVPYNEQFF,TRBJ2-1,TRBV25-1
CSASPGVNQPQHF,TRBJ1-5,TRBV20-1
CASSPFWGEQFF,TRBJ2-1,TRBV7-2
CASSLVTGGYSGTEAFF,TRBJ1-1,TRBV12-3/TRBV12-4
CSASGILTSYNEQFF,TRBJ2-1,TRBV20-1
CASSDILYSNQPQHF,TRBJ1-5,TRBV28
CASSLLPWTGGVDEQFF,TRBJ2-1,TRBV7-2
CASSRPGGRGNQPQHF,TRBJ1-5,TRBV7-2
CASSSTGQGLPDSPLHF,TRBJ1-6,TRBV5-1
CASSLVGRTVLF,TRBJ1-4,TRBV7-9
CASSGPFGEQFF,TRBJ2-1,TRBV7-2
CASSYYTDTQYF,TRBJ2-3,TRBV5-5
CASSLETSGGYNEQFF,TRBJ2-1,TRBV5-1
CSVIKDGGSGNTIYF,TRBJ1-3,TRBV29-1
CAFTRGGRVTGELFF,TRBJ2-2,TRBV12-3/TRBV12-4
CASSPTGGRTEAFF,TRBJ1-1,TRBV19
CASSPRESSYNSPLHF,TRBJ1-6,TRBV5-1
CASSGTGGQYF,TRBJ2-7,TRBV9
CASSPGGRQYF,TRBJ2-7,TRBV27
CASSLETSGANVLTF,TRBJ2-6,TRBV5-1
CASSPDGGTYEQYF,TRBJ2-7,TRBV7-9
CASSLLGDRRNTEAFF,TRBJ1-1,TRBV7-2
CASGSGVHNEQFF,TRBJ2-1,TRBV28
CASSHRQGGSETQYF,TRBJ2-5,TRBV3-1
CASSTRTGPSTDTQYF,TRBJ2-3,TRBV5-1
CASSLRQGDYEQYF,TRBJ2-7,TRBV27
CSADQGRGFSTEAFF,TRBJ1-1,TRBV20-1
CSAAGSKGNTEAFF,TRBJ1-1,TRBV29-1
CASSLALLGLQETQYF,TRBJ2-5,TRBV5-5
CSARDSRQFF,TRBJ2-1,TRBV20-1
CASSLSTSGGTGELFF,TRBJ2-2,TRBV5-1
CASSLLGKEQYF,TRBJ2-7,TRBV6-2/TRBV6-3
CASSPGGAGDTEAFF,TRBJ1-1,TRBV18
CASSLEGFFSPLHF,TRBJ1-6,TRBV27
CASSLQGYTGELFF,TRBJ2-2,TRBV12-3/TRBV12-4
CASRTGGVNTEAFF,TRBJ1-1,TRBV5-1
CASSKSPAAEQFF,TRBJ2-1,TRBV7-6
CASSLRGGMGQPQHF,TRBJ1-5,TRBV12-3/TRBV12-4
CASSSRPPQAENEKLFF,TRBJ1-4,TRBV19
CASTLSSGNSYNEQFF,TRBJ2-1,TRBV5-1
CASSFRDRSSYEQYF,TRBJ2-7,TRBV7-9
CSVGGVGVNTEAFF,TRBJ1-1,TRBV29-1
CSRPGMAGGRNIQYF,TRBJ2-4,TRBV20-1
CASGSGSLETQYF,TRBJ2-5,TRBV5-1
CANLDTSTDTQYF,TRBJ2-3,TRBV28
CASRGQGLMDEQFF,TRBJ2-1,TRBV28